The 27 T cell receptor beta chains below come from one sample, sequenced in a study of T cells after yellow fever vaccination. TCRdb fed the 5' RACE reads into MiXCR, producing one record per CDR3 protein. Altogether 300,000 to 450,000 distinct CDR3 sequences are present, roughly 6.1% being singletons, with the ten largest covering approximately 16%. Sequencing was performed on PBMCs, taken 5 days after the yellow fever booster vaccination. The source is a man under 40 who received the YFV17D yellow fever vaccine.

The chain uses TRBV24-1 and TRBJ2-1, with 8 bases that match TRBD2. The CDR3 has 14 amino acids. Germline CDR1 KGHDR, CDR2 SFDVKD. The ends lost 3 bases at V and 5 bases at J; junction bases unmatched: 2. The CDR3 coding sequence is TGTGCCACCAGTGATACGGGGGGGCACAATGAGCAGTTCTTC. Residues: CATSDTGGHNEQFF.

On this clonotype: One junction end disagrees with the germline gene, perhaps due to a read error. The J gene is TRBJ2-1, the V gene TRBV11-1; TRBD2 agrees at 10 bases. This CDR3 contains 18 residues. CDR1 and CDR2 (germline): SGHAT, FQDESV (reference sequence). The DNA for the CDR3 is TGTGCCAGCAGCAAACTAGCGGGAACTAGTCCCCGTTACATTGAGCAGTTCTTC. As protein: CASSKLAGTSPRYIEQFF.

This clonotype was observed many times. The chain combines TRBV6-1 with TRBJ1-1, with D unresolved. Germline values: CDR1 MNHNS, CDR2 SASEGT. V was pared by 6 bases and J by 6 bases, with 17 bases between. The CDR3 totals 14 residues. The CDR3 sequence: CASSRTRVIPEAFF. In DNA form, the CDR3 reads TGTGCCAGCAGCCGAACGCGGGTAATCCCTGAAGCTTTCTTT.

The sample holds a few counts of this clonotype. V is TRBV20-1 and J is TRBJ2-7; D unclear. Trimming stripped 6 bases from V and 3 bases from J, with 15 bases between. This CDR3 is 13 amino acids long. The germline CDR1 and CDR2 sequences are DFQATT and SNEGSKA (reference sequence). The CDR3 sequence: CSARGARVYEQYF. CDR3 DNA sequence: TGCAGTGCCCGCGGCGCGCGAGTCTACGAGCAGTACTTC.

The chain joins TRBV5-4 to TRBJ2-5; 7 nucleotides match TRBD2. Germline V gives CDR1 SGHNT, CDR2 YYREEE (reference sequence). V was pared by 5 bases and J by 5 bases, with 15 bases of the junction left unmatched. The length of the CDR3 is 16 residues. CDR3 in amino acids: CASSIDGGGPVETQYF. The CDR3 bases are TGTGCCAGCAGTATCGACGGGGGAGGGCCAGTTGAGACCCAGTACTTC.

This clonotype showed up many times. V usage is TRBV12-3 or TRBV12-4 and J usage is TRBJ2-1; the D is unclear. Trimming stripped 6 bases from V and 4 bases from J, with 13 bases between. The CDR3 totals 14 residues. CDR3 nucleotides: TGTGCCAGCAGCCACGGACGGAAATACAATGAGCAGTTCTTC. The encoded protein is CASSHGRKYNEQFF.

This clonotype has ten or more counts. The rearrangement uses TRBV6-2 or TRBV6-3 and TRBJ2-7; no clear D. The germline V gene has CDR1 MNHEY and CDR2 SVGEGT. The CDR3 is 14 amino acids. V was pared by 5 bases and J by 4 bases, with 15 bases between. CDR3 protein: CASSGVLSGYEQYF. DNA of the CDR3: TGTGCCAGCAGTGGAGTCCTTTCGGGTTACGAGCAGTACTTC.

This clonotype was counted a few times. The chain has TRBV5-8 and TRBJ2-7; TRBD1 is a possible D gene (5 bases). With 2 bases removed from V and 6 bases from J, the gap between germline ends came to 12 bases. CDR3 length equals 13 residues. Per germline, CDR1 SGHTS and CDR2 YDEGEE. CDR3 in DNA: TGTGCCAGCAGCTTTGCCAGGGCTGCCGAGCAGTACTTC. This translates into CASSFARAAEQYF.

There are many counts of this clonotype. The chain employs TRBV19 and TRBJ2-7; maybe TRBD1 (6 bases). The germline V gene encodes CDR1 LNHDA and CDR2 SQIVND (reference sequence). V gave up 0 bases and J gave up 7 bases, with 22 bases separating them. The CDR3 length is 17 residues. This CDR3 reads CASSIEGGYGVASEQYF. The DNA for the CDR3 is TGTGCCAGTAGTATAGAAGGGGGATATGGTGTCGCGTCTGAGCAGTACTTC.

The sample holds a few counts of this clonotype. This rearrangement joins TRBV12-3 or TRBV12-4 to TRBJ2-1, with TRBD2 matching over 12 bases. V gave up 6 bases and J gave up 11 bases; unmatched junction bases: 8. There are 14 residues in the CDR3. The DNA for the CDR3 is TGTGCCAGCAGGTCGACTAGCGGGAGACTAAAGCAGTTCTTC. Protein: CASRSTSGRLKQFF.

The CDR3 DNA is TGCGCCAGCAGCCCCGGGCTACTAGCGGACTTACGGACCCAGTACTTC. Translated: CASSPGLLADLRTQYF. The J gene is TRBJ2-5, the V gene TRBV5-1, with 8 bases aligning to TRBD2. This CDR3 spans 16 amino acids. Looked up from germline, CDR1 is SGHRS and CDR2 is YFSETQ. Trimming at V came to 4 bases and at J to 7 bases, leaving 15 bases not matched to a gene.

This clonotype was seen more than once but under ten times. The CDR3 loop reads CASSLGGDGIYEQYF. The CDR3 DNA sequence: TGCGCCAGCAGCTTGGGTGGGGACGGTATCTACGAGCAGTACTTC. The rearrangement joins TRBV5-1 to TRBJ2-7; tentatively, D is TRBD1 or TRBD2 (5 bases each). CDR1 and CDR2 from the germline V gene are SGHRS and YFSETQ. Trimming shortened V by 0 bases and J by 3 bases, and 13 bases separated the two germline ends. The CDR3 length is 15 residues.

This clonotype was counted many times. The chain combines TRBV7-9 with TRBJ1-1, with unresolved D. The CDR3 totals 12 residues. The V gene's germline CDR1 is SEHNR and CDR2 FQNEAQ (reference sequence). V dropped 0 bases and J dropped 4 bases, with 3 bases sitting between them. CDR3 sequence reads: CASSLASTEAFF. In DNA, the CDR3 is TGTGCCAGCAGCTTAGCGAGCACTGAAGCTTTCTTT.

The rearrangement links TRBV27 to TRBJ1-3; D is unclear. The CDR3 sequence is 14 residues long. V was cut by 2 bases and J by 2 bases, with 7 bases left in between. The germline V gene encodes CDR1 MNHEY and CDR2 SMNVEV (reference sequence). The CDR3 reads CASSLRPAGNTIYF. The CDR3 DNA sequence: TGTGCCAGCAGTTTACGGCCCGCTGGAAACACCATATATTTT.

The chain carries TRBV27 and TRBJ2-3; 15 bases map to TRBD2. The trim removed 4 bases at V and 6 bases at J, leaving 8 bases unmatched. Germline CDR1 reads MNHEY; CDR2 reads SMNVEV (reference sequence). The CDR3 runs to 17 residues. CDR3 nucleotide sequence: TGTGCCAGCAGTTGGACTAGCGGGAGGGCCTATCGGGATACGCAGTATTTT. It translates to CASSWTSGRAYRDTQYF.

The chain employs TRBV4-3 and TRBJ2-5; D is possibly TRBD2 (6 bases). Trimming left V 3 bases short and J 5 bases short, with 10 bases between. Germline lookup yields CDR1 LGHNA and CDR2 YSLEER. The CDR3 is 13 residues long. CDR3 sequence reads: CASSQKAGETQYF. CDR3 coding DNA: TGCGCCAGCAGCCAGAAAGCGGGCGAGACCCAGTACTTC.

This clonotype was counted many times. The chain couples TRBV7-6 to TRBJ2-5; D possibly corresponds to TRBD2 (6 bases). Between the trimmed V and J ends, which lost 5 bases and 1 base, there was a span of 11 bases. The CDR3 is 14 amino acids. CDR1 is SGHVS and CDR2 is FNYEAQ in the germline V gene. For the CDR3, the DNA is TGTGCCAGCAGCCCCGGACTAACCCAAGAGACCCAGTACTTC. It is translated as CASSPGLTQETQYF.

The chain links TRBV29-1 to TRBJ2-1; the match to TRBD1 covers 9 bases. The V segment lost 6 bases and the J segment 3 bases; nucleotides outside the gene matches: 6. This CDR3 is 14 amino acids long. CDR1 and CDR2 from the germline V gene are SQVTM and ANQGSEA. CDR3 sequence: CSVADRGGYNEQFF. CDR3 nucleotide sequence: TGCAGCGTAGCCGACAGGGGGGGCTACAATGAGCAGTTCTTC.

With respect to this clonotype: Being one base from a much bigger clone, this may be a read error. This chain joins TRBV3-1 and TRBJ2-7; 12 bases line up with TRBD2. Germline V CDR1 and CDR2: LGHDT, YNNKEL (reference sequence). The CDR3 has 17 residues. The CDR3 here is CASSQTSGGNSVYERYF. In DNA form, the CDR3 reads TGTGCCAGCAGCCAGACTAGCGGGGGAAATTCCGTCTACGAGCGGTACTTC.

This clonotype has a count of ten or more. The J gene is TRBJ2-1, the V gene TRBV24-1; 14 nucleotides match TRBD2. V was clipped by 4 bases and J by 8 bases; unmatched bases: 9. CDR1 is KGHDR, CDR2 SFDVKD, per germline. This CDR3 is built from 17 residues. The CDR3 sequence: CATSEAGTSGSGYEQFF. CDR3 bases: TGTGCCACCAGTGAAGCTGGGACTAGCGGGAGCGGGTATGAGCAGTTCTTC.

A word on this clonotype: A read error may explain this, as a much larger clone is one base away. The J gene is TRBJ2-7, the V gene TRBV10-3, with a weak D call TRBD1 (6 bases). The CDR3 sequence is 16 residues long. Germline V gene sequence: CDR1 ENHRY, CDR2 SYGVKD. The CDR3 DNA follows: TGTTCCATCAGTGATAAGGTCCCGGGACAAGACTACGAGCAGTACTTC. It specifies CSISDKVPGQDYEQYF.

This clonotype was seen ten or more times. The V gene is TRBV5-1, the J gene TRBJ2-6; 7 bases fit TRBD1. The CDR3 has 17 residues. With V trimmed by 2 bases and J by 3 bases, 8 bases remained unmatched. CDR1 SGHRS and CDR2 YFSETQ come from the germline V gene. CDR3 residues: CASSFYRGEGGANVLTF. For the CDR3, the DNA is TGCGCCAGCAGCTTTTACAGGGGTGAGGGTGGGGCCAACGTCCTGACTTTC.

This clonotype was seen repeatedly, ten times or more. The chain links TRBV6-1 to TRBJ2-7; 8 positions match TRBD2. Germline trimming cut 5 bases from V and 0 bases from J; bases unmatched to any gene: 6. CDR1 is MNHNS, CDR2 SASEGT, per germline. The CDR3 consists of 15 residues. DNA of the CDR3: TGTGCCAGCAGTCGGGGGGGGGCGGTCTCCTACGAGCAGTACTTC. Translation gives CASSRGGAVSYEQYF.

The V call is TRBV6-4, the J call TRBJ1-1, with D hard to call. Germline CDR1 reads MRHNA; CDR2 reads SNTAGT. With 6 bases removed from V and 7 bases from J, the gap between germline ends came to 15 bases. The CDR3 totals 13 residues. In DNA form, the CDR3 reads TGTGCCAGCAGCCAAACCCCAGGCCTTGAAGCTTTCTTT. It specifies CASSQTPGLEAFF.

This chain links TRBV29-1 with TRBJ2-5; D unresolved. This CDR3 comprises 12 residues. The germline V gene has CDR1 SQVTM and CDR2 ANQGSEA. V shed 4 bases and J shed 5 bases, with 11 bases lying between them. The CDR3 sequence is CSVGYLGETQYF. The CDR3 region has the DNA TGCAGCGTTGGCTATCTGGGTGAGACCCAGTACTTC.

This clonotype appeared many times. V and J are TRBV24-1 and TRBJ1-6; unclear D gene. V lost 0 bases and J 7 bases, leaving 6 bases between the germline ends. This CDR3 has 14 amino acids. CDR1 and CDR2 (germline): KGHDR, SFDVKD. The CDR3 nucleotides read TGTGCCACCAGTGATTTGCCCAGGAATTCACCCCTCCACTTT. This encodes CATSDLPRNSPLHF.

This clonotype was picked up a small number of times. The chain joins TRBV7-2 to TRBJ2-7, with no clear D. The CDR3 runs 14 residues. The ends were cut back, 1 base at V and 6 bases at J, with 13 bases in the middle. Germline V gene sequence: CDR1 SGHTA, CDR2 FQGNSA. The CDR3 DNA reads as TGTGCCAGCAGCTTAGACGCTATTAGTGGCGAGCAGTACTTC. Translation gives CASSLDAISGEQYF.